This T cell receptor (beta chain) emerged from a study of cytomegalovirus exposure and HLA in healthy donors. The overall study: When 350 to 500 donors were genotyped, approximately 80% of them were found to fall in the Caucasian-associated ancestry cluster.

General observations from the study: Most subjects had HLA-A and HLA-B alleles reportedly predicted accurately by TCR beta sequences. The study had only CMV serostatus as immune exposure information. The classifier reportedly diagnosed cytomegalovirus status with high sensitivity and specificity.

PCR employed 60 Vbeta and 13 Jbeta primers. The repertoire was sequenced with immunoSEQ multiplex PCR; TCRdb's copy has only in-frame clones and lacks some. The sample consists of 100,000 to 150,000 clones, 80% of them appearing once. The J segment lost 4 bases and the V segment lost 5 bases, leaving 8 bases of the junction unmatched. CDR1 and CDR2 (germline): SGHRS, YFSETQ. CDR3 length equals 15 residues. On this clone: Its antigen is currently unknown.

The sample was PBMCs. This sequence was found in a man younger than 40 in good health and CMV-seropositive. The genes are TRBV5-1 and TRBJ2-1; TRBD1 aligns across 8 bases. CDR3 nucleotides: TGCGCCAGCAGATGGCGGACAGGGAGTTACAATGAGCAGTTCTTC. It yields the protein CASRWRTGSYNEQFF.